The clone carrying this T cell receptor beta chain was counted only a few times. Its antigen remains unidentified. It was with a sample-barcoded 5' primer and a J-beta primer mix that a second PCR of about 6 to 12 cycles was run. Template switching added a 12-random-nucleotide identifier to every cDNA molecule. TCRdb reprocessed the 5' RACE reads via MiXCR and lists one record per CDR3 protein. The repertoire consists of around 1,600,000 distinct CDR3 sequences, with 42% occurring once and the leading ten covering approximately 4%. Germline V lookup: CDR1 SEHNR, CDR2 FQNEAQ (reference sequence). V gave up 6 bases and J gave up 6 bases, with 11 bases separating them. The length of the CDR3 is 12 residues. This entry is derived from a study of blood T cells in healthy people across ages. Study results and caveats: Naive CD4+ cells and diversity were both higher in long-lived donors than in aged donors.

Extraction yielded at least 5 micrograms of total RNA per sample. The chain has TRBV7-9 and TRBJ1-1; D not certain. Input material: blood. The clonotype originates from a woman aged 18-35 years in good health. Here the CDR3 DNA reads TGTGCCAGCAGTTCCGTGGCGGCTGAAGCTTTCTTT. It is translated as CASSSVAAEAFF.